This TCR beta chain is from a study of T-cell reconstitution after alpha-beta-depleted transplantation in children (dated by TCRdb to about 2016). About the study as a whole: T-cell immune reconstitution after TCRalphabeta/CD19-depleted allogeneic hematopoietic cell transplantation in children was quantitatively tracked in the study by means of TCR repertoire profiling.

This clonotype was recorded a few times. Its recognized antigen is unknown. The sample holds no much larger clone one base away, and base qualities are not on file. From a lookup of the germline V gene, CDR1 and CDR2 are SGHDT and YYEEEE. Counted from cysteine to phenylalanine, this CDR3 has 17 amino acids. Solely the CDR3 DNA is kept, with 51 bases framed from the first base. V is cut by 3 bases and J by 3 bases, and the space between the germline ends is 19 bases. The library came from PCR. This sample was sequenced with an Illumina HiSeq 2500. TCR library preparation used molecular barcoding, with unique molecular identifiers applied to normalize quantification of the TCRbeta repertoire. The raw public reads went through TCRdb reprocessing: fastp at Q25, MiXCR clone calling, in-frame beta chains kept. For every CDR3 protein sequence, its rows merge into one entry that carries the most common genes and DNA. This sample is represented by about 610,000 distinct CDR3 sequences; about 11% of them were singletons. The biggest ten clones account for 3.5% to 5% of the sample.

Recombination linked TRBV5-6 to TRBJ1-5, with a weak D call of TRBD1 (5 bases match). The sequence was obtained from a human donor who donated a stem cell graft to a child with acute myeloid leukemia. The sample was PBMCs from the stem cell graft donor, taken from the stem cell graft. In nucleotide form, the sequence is TGTGCCAGCAGCTCTTACTGTTTTGGGGCGTACAATCAGCCCCAGCATTTT. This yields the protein CASSSYCFGAYNQPQHF.